This T cell receptor beta chain originates from a study of blood T cell repertoires in COVID-19. Germline values: CDR1 SGHRS, CDR2 YFSETQ. Unmatched junction bases numbered 5, after V lost 5 bases and J lost 9 bases. The CDR3 is 14 residues long. Clones were read by immunoSEQ multiplex PCR, and TCRdb kept only the in-frame ones, dropping some. Seen here are a few hundred thousand clones, roughly 84% observed once, and the top ten hold less than 8.5%. V and J are TRBV5-1 and TRBJ1-6; 10 nucleotides align to TRBD1. This sequence was found in a woman aged 45-60 years who had been exposed to COVID-19. The sample was PBMCs or T cells enriched from blood (not recorded which). The CDR3 region is CASRGDRGGSPLHF. In DNA form, the CDR3 reads TGCGCCAGCAGGGGGGACAGGGGCGGTTCACCCCTCCACTTT.